Presented here are 13 T cell receptor beta chains from one specimen sequenced in a study of cytomegalovirus exposure and HLA in healthy donors. This PCR relied on a set of 60 Vbeta primers and 13 Jbeta primers. Using immunoSEQ multiplex PCR, the repertoire was profiled, and TCRdb retains in-frame clones only, with some absent. Of roughly 98,000 clones in the sample, around 77% are singletons; the top ten hold around 3.5%. The sequencing sample was made of PBMCs. The receptors were gathered from a man between 40 and 49 years old in good health and CMV-seronegative.

The chain recombines TRBV28 with TRBJ1-2; D not resolved. Germline V lookup: CDR1 MDHEN, CDR2 SYDVKM. The CDR3 is made up of 13 amino acids. V was cut by 5 bases and J by 3 bases, with 10 bases left in between. The CDR3 is CASSPGRDYGYTF. DNA of the CDR3: TGTGCCAGCAGTCCCGGCCGGGACTATGGCTACACCTTC.

About this clone itself: The junction shows a germline mismatch at one end, possibly a read error. The chain is built from TRBV7-9 and TRBJ2-2, with D possibly matching TRBD2 (5 bases). The CDR3 spans 14 residues. Per germline, CDR1 SEHNR and CDR2 FQNEAQ (reference sequence). The CDR3 region is CASSKTANTGELFF. For the CDR3, the DNA is TGTGCCAGCAGCAAAACAGCGAACACCGGGGAGTTGTTTTTT.

The chain is built from TRBV2 and TRBJ2-1, with D perhaps matching TRBD1 (5 bases). This CDR3 contains 14 residues. In germline, CDR1 is SNHLY, CDR2 FYNNEI. Trimming removed 6 bases at V and 4 bases at J, with 13 bases between. The CDR3 reads CASSRTKGYNEQFF. In DNA form, the CDR3 reads TGTGCCAGCAGCCGGACAAAGGGGTACAATGAGCAGTTCTTC.

For the CDR3, the DNA is TGCGCCAGCAGCCAGGCTAAAGTAGGACAAGTCTATACTTTCTTT. Translated: CASSQAKVGQVYTFF. This sequence joins TRBV4-1 and TRBJ1-1; a possible D gene is TRBD1 (5 bases). Germline CDR1 reads MGHRA; CDR2 reads YSYEKL. Between the trimmed V and J ends, which lost 3 bases and 12 bases, there was a span of 23 bases. The CDR3 has 15 amino acids.

This clone has only a few counts. The rearrangement links TRBV7-9 to TRBJ2-7; a weak D match, TRBD2 (6 bases). V was trimmed by 3 bases and J by 4 bases, leaving 10 bases between them. Germline CDR1 and CDR2: SEHNR and FQNEAQ (reference sequence). CDR3 size: 13 residues. The CDR3 reads CASSFAEGYEQYF. The CDR3 region has the DNA TGTGCCAGCAGCTTCGCGGAGGGATACGAGCAGTACTTC.

The chain employs TRBV5-1 and TRBJ2-3, with D possibly being TRBD2 (6 bases). The CDR3 sequence is 15 residues long. Germline V gives CDR1 SGHRS, CDR2 YFSETQ. The V gene lost 3 bases and the J gene lost 1 base, with 12 bases spanning the gap. The CDR3 DNA reads TGCGCCAGCAGCTCATTCTCGGGGGGCACAGATACGCAGTATTTT. Its protein product is CASSSFSGGTDTQYF.

The gene calls are TRBV29-1 and TRBJ2-3; D is unresolved. Between the trimmed V and J ends, which lost 3 bases and 2 bases, there was a span of 9 bases. CDR3 length: 13 residues. Germline CDR1 reads SQVTM; CDR2 reads ANQGSEA. Here the CDR3 reads CSVDGENTDTQYF. CDR3 DNA: TGCAGCGTTGATGGAGAGAACACAGATACGCAGTATTTT.

This clone appeared once. The gene calls are TRBV6-4 and TRBJ2-1, with 11 bases matching TRBD2. Looked up from germline, CDR1 is MRHNA and CDR2 is SNTAGT. The CDR3 covers 15 residues. V dropped 4 bases and J dropped 7; count of bases not matched to a gene: 6. CDR3 sequence: CASSGGASGRNEQFF. The CDR3 nucleotides are TGTGCCAGCAGTGGGGGGGCTAGCGGGAGGAATGAGCAGTTCTTC.

The chain combines TRBV15 with TRBJ1-2; 10 nucleotides align to TRBD1. The junction had 3 bases not matched to a gene; V was cut back by 4 bases and J by 4 bases. Germline CDR1 and CDR2: LNHNV and YYDKDF (reference sequence). The CDR3 runs 14 residues. This CDR3 reads CATSIRTGGYGYTF. CDR3 in DNA: TGTGCCACCAGCATTCGGACAGGGGGCTATGGCTACACCTTC.

V gene TRBV13 combines with J gene TRBJ1-1; 8 bases agree with TRBD1. This CDR3 spans 19 amino acids. Germline V CDR1 and CDR2: PRHDT, FYEKMQ (reference sequence). With 3 bases clipped from V and 2 bases from J, the junction kept 17 bases outside the gene matches. CDR3 region: CASSLPSRGQGAGNTEAFF. The CDR3 DNA sequence: TGTGCCAGCAGCTTGCCTTCACGCGGGCAGGGGGCGGGCAACACTGAAGCTTTCTTT.

This chain links TRBV2 with TRBJ1-6; D is unresolved. The V gene lost 3 bases and the J gene lost 12 bases, with 12 bases spanning the gap. Germline CDR1 and CDR2: SNHLY and FYNNEI. The CDR3 has 13 residues. The CDR3 coding sequence is TGTGCCAGCAGTGAGCCGCAACTAAAACCCCTCCACTTT. Translation gives CASSEPQLKPLHF.

The rearrangement uses TRBV7-9 and TRBJ1-3, with 8 nucleotides matching TRBD1. This CDR3 has 15 amino acids. V shed 4 bases, J shed 0 bases, and the junction held 2 bases outside the gene matches. Germline V CDR1 and CDR2: SEHNR, FQNEAQ (reference sequence). The CDR3 DNA follows: TGTGCCAGCAGCTCCGACAGGGGCTCTGGAAACACCATATATTTT. Its protein is CASSSDRGSGNTIYF.

This clone was observed a few times. The sample has other DNA sequences that encode this CDR3 too. The chain combines TRBV5-4 with TRBJ2-1; a possible D gene is TRBD2 (5 bases). V lost 0 bases, J lost 0 bases, and 7 bases lay in between. The CDR3 length is 15 residues. CDR1 is SGHNT, CDR2 YYREEE, per germline (reference sequence). The chain's CDR3 is CASSLGGGSYNEQFF. For the CDR3, the DNA is TGTGCCAGCAGCTTGGGCGGAGGCTCCTACAATGAGCAGTTCTTC.